Following are 18 T cell receptor beta chains from one sample sequenced in a study of T cells in localized non-small cell lung cancer. Produced via immunoSEQ multiplex PCR; TCRdb's table is partial and in-frame only. The sample shows 1,000 to 1,500 clones, 25% to 30% of them seen only once. The material sequenced was lung tumor tissue, taken before any cancer treatment. Source of these receptors: a male donor older than 55 with stage I lung adenocarcinoma.

A few counts support this clone. This same CDR3 is encoded by further DNA sequences in the sample. This sequence joins TRBV30 and TRBJ2-1; D is uncertain. The CDR3 contains 12 residues. V was clipped by 0 bases and J by 9 bases, with 9 bases between them. The V gene's germline CDR1 is GTSNPN and CDR2 SVGIG (reference sequence). The CDR3 reads CAWSVPASEQFF. CDR3 coding DNA: TGTGCCTGGAGTGTACCCGCTAGTGAGCAGTTCTTC.

V and J are TRBV11-3 and TRBJ1-2; D possibly corresponds to TRBD1 (5 bases). The germline V gene encodes CDR1 SGHNT and CDR2 YENEEA. V lost 6 bases, J lost 2 bases, and 16 bases lay in between. The CDR3 is 15 residues long. The CDR3 DNA follows: TGTGCCAGCAGGCCCGACAACGGGGCAAACTATGGCTACACCTTC. Protein product: CASRPDNGANYGYTF.

The chain couples TRBV28 to TRBJ2-7; a possible D gene is TRBD1 (8 bases). This CDR3 contains 18 residues. Germline V gene sequence: CDR1 MDHEN, CDR2 SYDVKM. V was clipped by 2 bases and J by 2 bases, with 22 bases between them. DNA of the CDR3: TGTGCCAGCAGTTTAGATTACAGGGGGGGGCGCGGTACCTACGAGCAGTACTTC. Its protein product is CASSLDYRGGRGTYEQYF.

V usage is TRBV19 and J usage is TRBJ2-3, with 8 positions matching TRBD2. Germline CDR1 reads LNHDA; CDR2 reads SQIVND (reference sequence). J gave up 3 bases and V 6 bases, and 8 bases lay outside the gene matches. This CDR3 has 15 residues. This chain's CDR3 is CASRKAGAGTDTQYF. The CDR3 DNA sequence: TGTGCCAGTAGAAAAGCGGGAGCAGGGACAGATACGCAGTATTTT.

This clone was counted only a few times. V usage is TRBV1 and J usage is TRBJ2-3; the table gives TRBD2 as D, unverified against the DNA. TRBV1 is a pseudogene locus. The CDR3 totals 19 residues. CDR3 in amino acids: CASSQDQGLAGHSLDTQYF. The CDR3 coding sequence is TGCGCCAGCAGCCAAGATCAAGGACTAGCGGGCCATAGTTTGGATACGCAGTATTTT.

Only one count was recorded for this clone. This rearrangement joins TRBV5-1 to TRBJ1-1; D is undetermined. Trimming pared 2 bases from V and 3 bases from J, leaving 11 bases between. The CDR3 extends over 14 amino acids. Per the germline V gene, CDR1 is SGHRS and CDR2 is YFSETQ. The CDR3 nucleotides read TGCGCCAGCAGCTTCACCCTTCAGGACACTGAAGCTTTCTTT. Protein: CASSFTLQDTEAFF.

This clone appeared a few times. The V and J genes are TRBV11-3 and TRBJ1-5, with D unresolved. Trimming took 1 base from V and 4 from J, leaving 8 bases between them. The V gene's germline CDR1 is SGHNT and CDR2 YENEEA. The CDR3 contains 14 residues. The CDR3 coding sequence is TGTGCCAGCAGCTTAGGACATGAAAATCAGCCCCAGCATTTT. The encoded protein is CASSLGHENQPQHF. The entire variable domain, with the rest obtained from reference TRBV11-3 and TRBJ1-5, is as follows: EAGVVQSPRYKIIEKKQPVAFWCNPISGHNTLYWYLQNLGQGPELLIRYENEEAVDDSQLPKDRFSAERLKGVDSTLKIQPAELGDSAVYLCASSLGHENQPQHFGDGTRLSIL.

The chain joins TRBV6-8 to TRBJ1-1; D is undetermined. The length of the CDR3 is 14 residues. Looked up from germline, CDR1 is MNHGY and CDR2 is SAAAGT. V was pared by 6 bases and J by 1 base, with 12 bases between. CDR3 DNA: TGTGCCAGCAGGGGTGACTCTAGGAACACTGAAGCTTTCTTT. Residues: CASRGDSRNTEAFF.

This clone was detected only a few times. The chain joins TRBV18 to TRBJ2-7; the match to TRBD1 covers 8 bases. With 4 bases clipped from V and 5 bases from J, the junction kept 4 bases outside the gene matches. This CDR3 comprises 13 residues. Germline V gene sequence: CDR1 KGHSH, CDR2 LQKENI. CDR3 sequence (DNA): TGTGCCAGCTCACGAAAGGACAGGGACGAGCAGTACTTC. Protein: CASSRKDRDEQYF.

This rearrangement joins TRBV5-1 to TRBJ2-3, with 15 bases fitting TRBD2. CDR1 is SGHRS and CDR2 is YFSETQ in the germline V gene. This CDR3 has 17 amino acids. The junction had 7 bases not matched to a gene; V was cut back by 3 bases and J by 5 bases. This CDR3 is CASSSPGLAGGVDTQYF. The CDR3 DNA follows: TGCGCCAGCAGCTCGCCGGGACTAGCGGGAGGTGTAGATACGCAGTATTTT.

The V and J genes are TRBV12-5 and TRBJ2-5; 11 bases fit TRBD2. The CDR3 loop spans 13 amino acids. Germline loops: CDR1 LGHNT, CDR2 FRNRAP. CDR3 region: CATCLAGGETQYF. DNA of the CDR3: TGTGCCACGTGCCTAGCGGGGGGCGAGACCCAGTACTTC.

J is TRBJ1-1 and V is TRBV30, with D possibly being TRBD1 (6 bases). Trimming took 5 bases from V and 5 from J, leaving 15 bases between them. This CDR3 is built from 13 residues. Per germline, CDR1 GTSNPN and CDR2 SVGIG (reference sequence). The CDR3 DNA reads as TGTGCCTGGGGGACAACAAGGGCAACTGAAGCTTTCTTT. Its protein product is CAWGTTRATEAFF. The whole variable domain, remainder taken from reference TRBV30 and TRBJ1-1, is SQTIHQWPATLVQPVGSPLSLECTVEGTSNPNLYWYRQAAGRGLQLLFYSVGIGQISSEVPQNLSASRPQDRQFILSSKKLLLSDSGFYLCAWGTTRATEAFFGQGTRLTVV.

The rearrangement links TRBV9 to TRBJ1-1; 7 bases line up with TRBD1. J gave up 0 bases and V 0 bases, and 8 bases lay outside the gene matches. The CDR3 sequence is 17 residues long. The germline CDR1 and CDR2 sequences are SGDLS and YYNGEE. CDR3 nucleotides: TGTGCCAGCAGCGTAGCGGACCACACAGGGGTGAACACTGAAGCTTTCTTT. It encodes CASSVADHTGVNTEAFF.

This clone showed up just a few times. V gene TRBV9 combines with J gene TRBJ1-5; TRBD1 agrees at 7 bases. V shed 5 bases and J 5 bases; nucleotides not matched to a gene: 13. This CDR3 region has 16 residues. Germline values: CDR1 SGDLS, CDR2 YYNGEE. The CDR3 is CASSATRQGADQPQHF. The CDR3 DNA is TGTGCCAGCAGTGCTACCAGACAGGGAGCAGATCAGCCCCAGCATTTT.

This clone has just a few counts. The rearrangement joins TRBV1 to TRBJ2-3; TRBD2 was called by the table and not checked on the DNA. TRBV1 is annotated as a pseudogene. The CDR3 length is 15 residues. CDR3 region: CASSQEAGGTDTQYF. As DNA, the CDR3 is TGCGCCAGCAGCCAAGAAGCGGGAGGGACAGATACGCAGTATTTT.

This clone was detected only a few times. The chain has TRBV6-8 and TRBJ2-1; 7 nucleotides line up with TRBD1. From germline, CDR1 is MNHGY and CDR2 SAAAGT. This CDR3 contains 13 residues. V was clipped by 0 bases and J by 11 bases; unmatched bases: 4. The CDR3 reads CASSYSEQGKQFF. The CDR3 DNA reads TGTGCCAGCAGTTACTCGGAACAGGGGAAGCAGTTCTTC.

This clone was seen a few times. V is TRBV9 and J is TRBJ2-5, with 10 positions matching TRBD2. Trimming removed 3 bases from V and 2 bases from J; junction bases left unmatched: 4. The CDR3 contains 15 residues. CDR1 SGDLS and CDR2 YYNGEE come from the germline V gene. The CDR3 spells CASSEGTSDQETQYF. The CDR3 bases are TGTGCCAGCAGCGAAGGGACTAGCGATCAAGAGACCCAGTACTTC.

This clone was seen just once. The chain has TRBV28 and TRBJ1-5; D uncertain. Deletions cut 6 bases from V and 3 bases from J, with 12 bases between. Germline CDR1 reads MDHEN; CDR2 reads SYDVKM. The CDR3 runs 14 residues. The CDR3: CASRRTSLNQPQHF. CDR3 DNA: TGTGCCAGCAGGCGCACGTCTCTCAATCAGCCCCAGCATTTT.